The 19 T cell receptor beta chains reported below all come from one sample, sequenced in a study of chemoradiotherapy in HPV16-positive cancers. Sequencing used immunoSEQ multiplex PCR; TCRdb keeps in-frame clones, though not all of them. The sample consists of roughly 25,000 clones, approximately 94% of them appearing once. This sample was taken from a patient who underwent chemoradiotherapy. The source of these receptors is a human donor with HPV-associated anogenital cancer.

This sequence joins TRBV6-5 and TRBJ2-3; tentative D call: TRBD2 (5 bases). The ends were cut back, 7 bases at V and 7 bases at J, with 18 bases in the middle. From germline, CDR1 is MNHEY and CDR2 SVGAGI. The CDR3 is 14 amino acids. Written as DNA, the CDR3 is TGTGCCAGCAACAGCGGTCTACACGCCCATACGCAGTATTTT. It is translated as CASNSGLHAHTQYF.

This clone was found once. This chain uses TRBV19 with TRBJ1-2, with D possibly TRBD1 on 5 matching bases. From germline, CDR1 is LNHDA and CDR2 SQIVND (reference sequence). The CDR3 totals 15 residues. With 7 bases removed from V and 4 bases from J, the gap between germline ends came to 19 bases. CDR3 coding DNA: TGTGCCAGTACTAAATCCGGGACGGAAGTCTATGGCTACACCTTC. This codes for CASTKSGTEVYGYTF.

CDR3 loop: CASRGGQGGQETQYF. For the CDR3, the DNA is TGCGCCAGCAGAGGAGGACAGGGTGGGCAAGAGACCCAGTACTTC. The chain joins TRBV5-1 to TRBJ2-5; TRBD1 matches 8 bases. This CDR3 is built from 15 residues. Unmatched junction bases numbered 8, after V lost 5 bases and J lost 2 bases. Germline loops: CDR1 SGHRS, CDR2 YFSETQ.

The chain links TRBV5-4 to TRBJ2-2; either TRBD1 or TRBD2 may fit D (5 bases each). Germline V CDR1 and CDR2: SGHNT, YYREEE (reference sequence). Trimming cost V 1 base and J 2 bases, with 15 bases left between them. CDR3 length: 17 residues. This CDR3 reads CASSLYGTLLNTGELFF. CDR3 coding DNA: TGTGCCAGCAGCTTGTACGGGACCCTATTAAACACCGGGGAGCTGTTTTTT. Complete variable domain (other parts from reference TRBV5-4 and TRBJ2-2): ETGVTQSPTHLIKTRGQQVTLRCSSQSGHNTVSWYQQALGQGPQFIFQYYREEENGRGNFPPRFSGLQFPNYSSELNVNALELDDSALYLCASSLYGTLLNTGELFFGEGSRLTVL.

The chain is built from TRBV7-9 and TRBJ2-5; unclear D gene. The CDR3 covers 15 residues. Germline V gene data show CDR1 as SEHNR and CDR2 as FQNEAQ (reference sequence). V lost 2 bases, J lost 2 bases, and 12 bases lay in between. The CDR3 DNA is TGTGCCAGCAGCTTAATGTACGGTGAACAAGAGACCCAGTACTTC. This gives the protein CASSLMYGEQETQYF.

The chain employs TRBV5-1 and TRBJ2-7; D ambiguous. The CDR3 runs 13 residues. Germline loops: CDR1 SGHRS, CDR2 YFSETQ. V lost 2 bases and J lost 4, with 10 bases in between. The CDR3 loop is CASSLSDGYEQYF. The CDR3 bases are TGCGCCAGCAGCTTATCGGACGGATACGAGCAGTACTTC.

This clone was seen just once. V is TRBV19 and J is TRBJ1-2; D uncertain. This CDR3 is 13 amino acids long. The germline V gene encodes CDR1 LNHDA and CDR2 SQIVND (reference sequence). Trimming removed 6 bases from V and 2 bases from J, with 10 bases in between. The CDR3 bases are TGTGCCAGTAGCAACCAACGGAACTATGGCTACACCTTC. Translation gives CASSNQRNYGYTF.

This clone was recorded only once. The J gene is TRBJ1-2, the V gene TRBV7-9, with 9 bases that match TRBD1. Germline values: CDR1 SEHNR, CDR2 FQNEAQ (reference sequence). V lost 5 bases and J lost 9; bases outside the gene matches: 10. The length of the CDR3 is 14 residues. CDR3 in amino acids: CASSTWDRVVSYTF. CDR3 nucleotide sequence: TGTGCCAGCAGCACCTGGGACAGGGTAGTTAGCTACACCTTC.

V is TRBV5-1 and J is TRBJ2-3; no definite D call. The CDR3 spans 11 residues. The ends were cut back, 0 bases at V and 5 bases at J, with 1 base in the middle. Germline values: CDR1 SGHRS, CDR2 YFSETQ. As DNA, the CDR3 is TGCGCCAGCAGCTTGGAAGATACGCAGTATTTT. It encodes CASSLEDTQYF.

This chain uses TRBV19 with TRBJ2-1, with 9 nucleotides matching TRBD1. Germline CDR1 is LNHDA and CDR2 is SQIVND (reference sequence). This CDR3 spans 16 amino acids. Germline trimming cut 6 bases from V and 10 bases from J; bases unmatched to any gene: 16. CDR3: CASRKAGTGFVGEQFF. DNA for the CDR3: TGTGCCAGTAGGAAAGCCGGGACAGGGTTTGTTGGGGAGCAGTTCTTC.

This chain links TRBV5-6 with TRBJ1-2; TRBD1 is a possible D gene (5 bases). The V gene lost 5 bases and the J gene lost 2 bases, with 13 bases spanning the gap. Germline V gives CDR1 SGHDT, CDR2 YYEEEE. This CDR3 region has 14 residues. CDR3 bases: TGTGCCAGCAGTCTTCCTAGACAGAACTATGGCTACACCTTC. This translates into CASSLPRQNYGYTF.

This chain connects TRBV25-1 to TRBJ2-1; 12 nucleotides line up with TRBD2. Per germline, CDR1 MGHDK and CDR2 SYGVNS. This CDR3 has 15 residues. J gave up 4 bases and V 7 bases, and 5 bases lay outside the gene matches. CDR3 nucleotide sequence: TGTGCCAGCACTTGGACTAGCGGGATGTACAATGAGCAGTTCTTC. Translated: CASTWTSGMYNEQFF.

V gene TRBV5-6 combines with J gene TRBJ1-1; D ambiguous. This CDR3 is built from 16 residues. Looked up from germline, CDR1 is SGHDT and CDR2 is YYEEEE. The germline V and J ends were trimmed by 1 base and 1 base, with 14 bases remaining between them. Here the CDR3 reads CASSLTLQKQNTEAFF. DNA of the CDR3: TGTGCCAGCAGCTTGACCCTACAGAAACAGAACACTGAAGCTTTCTTT.

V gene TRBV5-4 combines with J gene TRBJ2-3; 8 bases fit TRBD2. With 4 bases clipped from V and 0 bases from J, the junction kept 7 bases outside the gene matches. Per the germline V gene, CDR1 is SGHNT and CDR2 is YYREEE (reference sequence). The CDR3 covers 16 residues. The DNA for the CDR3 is TGTGCCAGCAGCGGGGCGGGGGGCGCTAGCACAGATACGCAGTATTTT. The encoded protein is CASSGAGGASTDTQYF.

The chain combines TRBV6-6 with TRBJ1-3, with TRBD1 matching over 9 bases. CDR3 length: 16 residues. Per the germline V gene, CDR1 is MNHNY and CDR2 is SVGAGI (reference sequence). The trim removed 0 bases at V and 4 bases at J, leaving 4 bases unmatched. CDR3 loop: CASSYSGTGIGNTIYF. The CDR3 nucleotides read TGTGCCAGCAGTTACTCCGGGACAGGGATAGGAAACACCATATATTTT.

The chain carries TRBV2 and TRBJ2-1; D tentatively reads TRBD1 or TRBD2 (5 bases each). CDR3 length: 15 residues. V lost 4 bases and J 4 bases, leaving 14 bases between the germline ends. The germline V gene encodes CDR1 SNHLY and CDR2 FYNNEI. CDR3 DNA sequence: TGTGCCAGCAGTGGGGACCGGGCAGAATACAATGAGCAGTTCTTC. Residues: CASSGDRAEYNEQFF. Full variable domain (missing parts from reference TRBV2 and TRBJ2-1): EPEVTQTPSHQVTQMGQEVILRCVPISNHLYFYWYRQILGQKVEFLVSFYNNEISEKSEIFDDQFSVERPDGSNFTLKIRSTKLEDSAMYFCASSGDRAEYNEQFFGPGTRLTVL.

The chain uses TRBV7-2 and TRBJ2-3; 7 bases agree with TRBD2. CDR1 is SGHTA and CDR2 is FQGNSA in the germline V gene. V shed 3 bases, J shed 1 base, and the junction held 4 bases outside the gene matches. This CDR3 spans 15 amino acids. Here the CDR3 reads CASSLGGDGTDTQYF. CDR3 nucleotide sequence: TGTGCCAGCAGCTTGGGGGGGGACGGCACAGATACGCAGTATTTT. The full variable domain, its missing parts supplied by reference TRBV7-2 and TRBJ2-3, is GAGVSQSPSNKVTEKGKDVELRCDPISGHTALYWYRQSLGQGLEFLIYFQGNSAPDKSGLPSDRFSAERTGGSVSTLTIQRTQQEDSAVYLCASSLGGDGTDTQYFGPGTRLTVL.

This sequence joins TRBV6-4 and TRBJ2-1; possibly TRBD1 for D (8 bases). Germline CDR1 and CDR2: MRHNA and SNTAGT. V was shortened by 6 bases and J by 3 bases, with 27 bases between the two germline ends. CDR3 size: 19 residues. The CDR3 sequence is CASSLTGTGLGKIYNEQFF. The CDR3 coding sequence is TGTGCCAGCAGCCTTACCGGGACAGGACTAGGAAAAATCTACAATGAGCAGTTCTTC.

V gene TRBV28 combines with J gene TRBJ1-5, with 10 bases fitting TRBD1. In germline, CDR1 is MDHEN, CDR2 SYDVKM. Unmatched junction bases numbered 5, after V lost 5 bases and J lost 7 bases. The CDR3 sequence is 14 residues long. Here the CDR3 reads CASSRWTGGQPQHF. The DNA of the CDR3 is TGTGCCAGCAGTCGATGGACAGGGGGACAGCCCCAGCATTTT.